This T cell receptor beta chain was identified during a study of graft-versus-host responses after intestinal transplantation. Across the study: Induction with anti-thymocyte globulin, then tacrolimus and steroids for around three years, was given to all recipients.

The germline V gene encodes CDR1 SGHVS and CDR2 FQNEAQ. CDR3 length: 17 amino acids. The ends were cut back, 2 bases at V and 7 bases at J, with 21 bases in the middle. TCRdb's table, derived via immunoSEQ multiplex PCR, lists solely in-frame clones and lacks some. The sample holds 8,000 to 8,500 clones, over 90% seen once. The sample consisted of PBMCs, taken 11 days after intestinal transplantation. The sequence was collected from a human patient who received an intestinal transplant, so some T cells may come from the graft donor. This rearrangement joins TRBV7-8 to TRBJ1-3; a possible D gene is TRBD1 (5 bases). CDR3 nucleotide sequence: TGTGCCAGCAGCTTAATGACAGCCCTTTCTTCTGCGAACACCATATATTTT. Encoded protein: CASSLMTALSSANTIYF.